The 26 T cell receptor beta chains given below trace back to one sample, sequenced in a study of blood T cell repertoires in COVID-19. Using immunoSEQ multiplex PCR, the repertoire was profiled, and TCRdb retains in-frame clones only, with some absent. The table has about 210,000 clones, over 80% seen once. The sample consisted of PBMCs or T cells enriched from blood (not recorded which). These receptor sequences come from a man aged 25 to 40 who had recovered from COVID-19.

The rearrangement links TRBV19 to TRBJ1-5, with a weak D call TRBD1 (6 bases). V lost 3 bases and J lost 3, with 12 bases in between. Germline V gene data show CDR1 as LNHDA and CDR2 as SQIVND (reference sequence). This CDR3 is 15 amino acids long. CDR3 protein: CASSMRQGLNQPQHF. The CDR3 DNA is TGTGCCAGTAGTATGCGGCAGGGGCTCAATCAGCCCCAGCATTTT.

The V gene is TRBV5-8, the J gene TRBJ2-3; tentatively, D is TRBD1 (6 bases). The V gene lost 3 bases and the J gene lost 4 bases, with 12 bases spanning the gap. Per germline, CDR1 SGHTS and CDR2 YDEGEE. The CDR3 consists of 14 residues. In DNA, the CDR3 is TGTGCCAGCAGCTCTGGACAGTTAGCAGATACGCAGTATTTT. Translating gives CASSSGQLADTQYF.

The chain combines TRBV9 with TRBJ1-1; D remains ambiguous. Trimming removed 1 base at V and 0 bases at J, with 13 bases between. Germline assignment: CDR1 SGDLS and CDR2 YYNGEE. The length of the CDR3 is 16 residues. In DNA, the CDR3 is TGTGCCAGCAGCGTATGGTCTAGGTTACTGAACACTGAAGCTTTCTTT. It specifies CASSVWSRLLNTEAFF.

The V and J genes are TRBV11-2 and TRBJ2-1; 10 bases agree with TRBD2. The germline gives CDR1 SGHAT, CDR2 FQNNGV. This CDR3 is built from 15 residues. V trimming: 6 bases; J trimming: 7 bases; junction bases outside the gene matches: 9. This chain's CDR3 is CASSYIGTSENEQFF. The CDR3 bases are TGTGCCAGCAGTTATATAGGGACTAGCGAGAATGAGCAGTTCTTC.

The rearrangement joins TRBV5-1 to TRBJ1-1, with 10 positions matching TRBD1. The CDR3 is 15 amino acids. V was clipped by 4 bases and J by 7 bases; unmatched bases: 10. CDR1 and CDR2 (germline): SGHRS, YFSETQ. The CDR3 reads CASSPTRQGANEAFF. The CDR3 coding sequence is TGCGCCAGCAGCCCGACAAGACAGGGGGCGAATGAAGCTTTCTTT.

The chain is built from TRBV3-1 (or the pseudogene TRBV3-2) and TRBJ2-7; the D is unclear. The germline V gene has CDR1 LGHDT and CDR2 YNNKEL (reference sequence). CDR3 length equals 13 residues. With 1 base removed from V and 2 bases from J, the gap between germline ends came to 6 bases. The CDR3 here is CASSQARTYEQYF. The CDR3 bases are TGTGCCAGCAGCCAAGCCAGAACCTACGAGCAGTACTTC.

The J gene is TRBJ1-5, the V gene TRBV27, with 9 bases aligning to TRBD1. Germline V gene data show CDR1 as MNHEY and CDR2 as SMNVEV (reference sequence). The V and J ends lost 1 base and 2 bases, in that order; junction bases with no gene match: 3. The CDR3 is 16 residues long. The CDR3 DNA reads as TGTGCCAGCAGTTTATTCGGACAGGGGCGCAATCAGCCCCAGCATTTT. As protein: CASSLFGQGRNQPQHF.

CDR3 DNA sequence: TGTGCTAGTGGTTTGGTGTCACTTTCGGACAGGGGACGACTTAACTATGGCTACACCTTC. Amino acids: CASGLVSLSDRGRLNYGYTF. The chain recombines TRBV12-5 with TRBJ1-2, with 9 bases identical to TRBD1. Germline V lookup: CDR1 LGHNT, CDR2 FRNRAP. With V trimmed by 0 bases and J by 1 base, 15 bases remained unmatched. The length of the CDR3 is 20 residues.

The V gene is TRBV24-1, the J gene TRBJ2-5; TRBD1 aligns across 9 bases. Germline V lookup: CDR1 KGHDR, CDR2 SFDVKD. V trimming: 5 bases; J trimming: 6 bases; junction bases outside the gene matches: 6. The CDR3 runs to 14 residues. The DNA for the CDR3 is TGTGCCACCAGTGGGACAGGGGCCGAGAAGACCCAGTACTTC. Translation: CATSGTGAEKTQYF.

The rearrangement uses TRBV6-6 and TRBJ1-3, with 8 bases fitting TRBD1. Per the germline V gene, CDR1 is MNHNY and CDR2 is SVGAGI (reference sequence). This CDR3 comprises 17 residues. Trimming removed 5 bases from V and 0 bases from J; junction bases left unmatched: 9. The CDR3 bases are TGTGCCAGCAGTCTAAGGACAGGGAAGCACTCTGGAAACACCATATATTTT. Translated: CASSLRTGKHSGNTIYF.

The chain carries TRBV12-5 and TRBJ2-5; TRBD1 might be the D (6 bases). Trimming stripped 1 base from V and 2 bases from J, with 11 bases between. Germline V gene sequence: CDR1 LGHNT, CDR2 FRNRAP. The CDR3 is 15 residues long. CDR3 DNA sequence: TGTGCTAGTGGTTTGGCCGGGACACATCAAGAGACCCAGTACTTC. It yields the protein CASGLAGTHQETQYF.

This chain connects TRBV2 to TRBJ1-2; no clear D gene. There are 11 residues in the CDR3. Trimming took off 5 bases at V and 4 bases at J, with 5 bases between the two ends. Germline V gene data show CDR1 as SNHLY and CDR2 as FYNNEI. This CDR3 reads CASSYSYGYTF. Written as DNA, the CDR3 is TGTGCCAGCAGTTACAGCTATGGCTACACCTTC.

V is TRBV7-9 and J is TRBJ2-3, with D perhaps TRBD1 (6 bases). The CDR3 runs to 16 residues. V shed 5 bases and J shed 0 bases, with 15 bases lying between them. The germline V gene has CDR1 SEHNR and CDR2 FQNEAQ (reference sequence). The CDR3: CASSENRALSTDTQYF. Here the CDR3 DNA reads TGTGCCAGCAGCGAGAACAGGGCCCTTAGCACAGATACGCAGTATTTT. The variable domain in full, completed from reference TRBV7-9 and TRBJ2-3, reads DTGVSQNPRHKITKRGQNVTFRCDPISEHNRLYWYRQTLGQGPEFLTYFQNEAQLEKSRLLSDRFSAERPKGSFSTLEIQRTEQGDSAMYLCASSENRALSTDTQYFGPGTRLTVL.

The V call is TRBV28, the J call TRBJ1-2, with 11 positions matching TRBD1. V shed 8 bases and J 8 bases; nucleotides not matched to a gene: 10. This CDR3 has 14 residues. Germline values: CDR1 MDHEN, CDR2 SYDVKM. CDR3 loop: CASSTGQGARGYTF. In DNA form, the CDR3 reads TGTGCCAGCTCGACAGGACAGGGGGCTAGGGGCTACACCTTC.

The J gene is TRBJ2-1, the V gene TRBV4-3; TRBD1 matches 11 bases. The trim removed 0 bases at V and 9 bases at J, leaving 10 bases unmatched. The CDR3 covers 17 residues. Germline-derived CDR1 and CDR2 are LGHNA and YSLEER. CDR3 DNA: TGCGCCAGCAGCCAAGATCGGTGGACAGGGGGCAGGGGTGAGCAGTTCTTC. The encoded protein is CASSQDRWTGGRGEQFF.

The chain is built from TRBV9 and TRBJ1-3, with D possibly being TRBD1 (5 bases). Trimming removed 4 bases from V and 3 bases from J, with 14 bases in between. Germline lookup yields CDR1 SGDLS and CDR2 YYNGEE. The CDR3 extends over 15 amino acids. The CDR3 nucleotides are TGTGCCAGCAGCACCGTCTGGGGGGGTGGAAACACCATATATTTT. As protein: CASSTVWGGGNTIYF.

This rearrangement joins TRBV29-1 to TRBJ1-2; no definite D call. The CDR3 is 13 amino acids. V was clipped by 6 bases and J by 2 bases, with 13 bases between them. The germline CDR1 and CDR2 sequences are SQVTM and ANQGSEA. In DNA form, the CDR3 reads TGCAGCGTCGTTCAGGCACTGAACTATGGCTACACCTTC. Protein product: CSVVQALNYGYTF. The full variable domain, in which reference TRBV29-1 and TRBJ1-2 provide the parts outside the CDR3, is SAVISQKPSRDICQRGTSLTIQCQVDSQVTMMFWYRQQPGQSLTLIATANQGSEATYESGFVIDKFPISRPNLTFSTLTVSNMSPEDSSIYLCSVVQALNYGYTFGSGTRLTVV.

The chain joins TRBV7-2 to TRBJ2-7, with a weak D call TRBD1 (6 bases). The CDR3 totals 14 residues. Germline CDR1 and CDR2: SGHTA and FQGNSA. Trimming took 1 base from V and 3 from J, leaving 10 bases between them. The chain's CDR3 is CASSLGVQGYEQYF. DNA of the CDR3: TGTGCCAGCAGCTTAGGGGTACAGGGCTACGAGCAGTACTTC.

This chain uses TRBV24-1 with TRBJ2-1, with D uncertain. Trimming took 2 bases from V and 2 from J, leaving 9 bases between them. Germline assignment: CDR1 KGHDR and CDR2 SFDVKD. The CDR3 totals 15 residues. The CDR3, as DNA: TGTGCCACCAGTGATTCCGTGGCAACCTACAATGAGCAGTTCTTC. The encoded protein is CATSDSVATYNEQFF.

This chain links TRBV24-1 with TRBJ2-1; perhaps TRBD1 as D (5 bases). Germline V gives CDR1 KGHDR, CDR2 SFDVKD. Trimming took off 5 bases at V and 6 bases at J, with 7 bases between the two ends. The CDR3 consists of 12 residues. CDR3: CATSGQTNEQFF. CDR3 nucleotides: TGTGCCACCAGTGGACAGACCAATGAGCAGTTCTTC.

This chain joins TRBV7-9 and TRBJ2-7, with D hard to call. Between the trimmed V and J ends, which lost 1 base and 1 base, there was a span of 8 bases. The germline V gene has CDR1 SEHNR and CDR2 FQNEAQ (reference sequence). CDR3 size: 14 residues. CDR3 region: CASSLDSKSYEQYF. CDR3 DNA: TGTGCCAGCAGCTTAGACAGTAAATCCTACGAGCAGTACTTC.

The genes are TRBV5-4 and TRBJ2-1; TRBD2 is a possible D gene (6 bases). This CDR3 is 15 amino acids long. V shed 3 bases and J shed 5 bases, with 15 bases lying between them. Germline loops: CDR1 SGHNT, CDR2 YYREEE (reference sequence). Here the CDR3 reads CASSSRRLGNNEQFF. In DNA, the CDR3 is TGTGCCAGCAGCTCGAGACGACTAGGAAACAATGAGCAGTTCTTC.

The V gene is TRBV19, the J gene TRBJ2-5, with a tentative D call TRBD1 (6 bases). The CDR3 runs to 13 residues. Between the trimmed V and J ends, which lost 5 bases and 3 bases, there was a span of 10 bases. CDR1 is LNHDA, CDR2 SQIVND, per germline (reference sequence). The chain's CDR3 is CASSVTGKETQYF. The CDR3 region has the DNA TGTGCCAGTAGTGTAACAGGGAAAGAGACCCAGTACTTC.

V and J are TRBV4-3 and TRBJ2-3, with 7 nucleotides matching TRBD2. The CDR3 has 17 amino acids. Germline V gene data show CDR1 as LGHNA and CDR2 as YSLEER. Germline trimming cut 0 bases from V and 2 bases from J; bases unmatched to any gene: 8. The CDR3 region is CASSQDVSGVTTDTQYF. CDR3 coding DNA: TGCGCCAGCAGCCAAGATGTAAGCGGGGTGACCACAGATACGCAGTATTTT.

Regarding this clone: The sample carries other DNA sequences with the same CDR3. This chain links TRBV11-2 with TRBJ2-7, with D possibly matching TRBD1 (6 bases). This CDR3 spans 14 amino acids. Trimming removed 1 base at V and 2 bases at J, with 9 bases between. CDR1 is SGHAT and CDR2 is FQNNGV in the germline V gene. The CDR3 DNA reads as TGTGCCAGCAGCTTAGGGCAGGGGACCTACGAGCAGTACTTC. The encoded protein is CASSLGQGTYEQYF.

The chain has TRBV9 and TRBJ2-3, with D tentatively TRBD1 (6 bases). This CDR3 spans 15 amino acids. Germline CDR1 SGDLS, CDR2 YYNGEE. Trimming took off 4 bases at V and 2 bases at J, with 14 bases between the two ends. The CDR3 bases are TGTGCCAGCAGCCCCCAGCCAGGGGACACAGATACGCAGTATTTT. Residues: CASSPQPGDTDTQYF.